Listed here are 28 T cell receptor beta chains from one sample, sequenced in a study of blood T cell repertoires in COVID-19. Data came from immunoSEQ multiplex PCR; TCRdb stores just in-frame clones and leaves some out. The sample carries some 200,000 clones, 60% to 85% recorded once. The specimen sequenced was peripheral blood. All receptors derive from a woman in her 70s with acute or convalescent COVID-19.

The chain employs TRBV19 and TRBJ1-2; the match to TRBD1 covers 8 bases. The CDR3 covers 15 residues. V was pared by 4 bases and J by 6 bases, with 10 bases of the junction left unmatched. The germline V gene encodes CDR1 LNHDA and CDR2 SQIVND (reference sequence). CDR3 residues: CASSTGQGIDDGYTF. In nucleotides, the CDR3 is TGTGCCAGTAGTACCGGACAGGGAATTGATGATGGCTACACCTTC.

The chain joins TRBV7-2 to TRBJ2-5, with D possibly being TRBD1 (5 bases). There are 14 residues in the CDR3. The germline V and J ends were trimmed by 1 base and 7 bases, with 13 bases remaining between them. Germline CDR1 and CDR2: SGHTA and FQGNSA. The CDR3 spells CASSLDSGFGTQYF. The DNA of the CDR3 is TGTGCCAGCAGCTTAGATTCAGGGTTTGGGACCCAGTACTTC.

The chain couples TRBV5-1 to TRBJ1-2, with 7 bases identical to TRBD1. Trimming at V came to 6 bases and at J to 6 bases, leaving 11 bases not matched to a gene. Per the germline V gene, CDR1 is SGHRS and CDR2 is YFSETQ. The CDR3 contains 14 residues. CDR3 in DNA: TGCGCCAGCACTGCCGAGGGGGCGATCAATGGCTACACCTTC. It is translated as CASTAEGAINGYTF.

This clone was counted once. The chain has TRBV19 and TRBJ2-5, with D possibly matching TRBD2 (7 bases). The CDR3 runs 15 residues. CDR1 is LNHDA and CDR2 is SQIVND in the germline V gene (reference sequence). V lost 9 bases, J lost 4 bases, and 21 bases lay in between. CDR3 nucleotides: TGTGCCAGCGCCCGAGGCGGGGGCTGGGGAGAGACCCAGTACTTC. This sequence encodes CASARGGGWGETQYF.

This chain links TRBV19 with TRBJ2-6; no firm D call. CDR1 LNHDA and CDR2 SQIVND come from the germline V gene (reference sequence). The CDR3 is 19 amino acids. V was trimmed by 5 bases and J by 0 bases, leaving 20 bases between them. The CDR3 DNA reads TGTGCCAGTAGTGTATTGTCGAGAGGTCGAGGCTCTGGGGCCAACGTCCTGACTTTC. Its protein is CASSVLSRGRGSGANVLTF.

The chain recombines TRBV7-2 with TRBJ2-5, with 8 positions matching TRBD2. Germline values: CDR1 SGHTA, CDR2 FQGNSA. V lost 5 bases to trimming and J lost 5 bases; unmatched junction nucleotides: 7. There are 14 residues in the CDR3. As DNA, the CDR3 is TGTGCCAGCAGCCCAACGGGGGGGCCTGAGACCCAGTACTTC. Translating it yields CASSPTGGPETQYF.

CDR3 region: CASSQGAAGNYGYTF. The DNA for the CDR3 is TGCGCCAGCAGCCAAGGGGCTGCGGGGAACTATGGCTACACCTTC. This chain links TRBV4-1 with TRBJ1-2; D unclear. The ends were cut back, 1 base at V and 2 bases at J, with 11 bases in the middle. Germline CDR1 reads MGHRA; CDR2 reads YSYEKL. This CDR3 is built from 15 residues.

The rearrangement links TRBV6-6 to TRBJ2-5, with 10 bases that match TRBD1. This CDR3 region has 16 residues. The V segment lost 6 bases and the J segment 2 bases; nucleotides outside the gene matches: 9. Germline V gene data show CDR1 as MNHNY and CDR2 as SVGAGI (reference sequence). This CDR3 is CASSRTDRGRQETQYF. The DNA of the CDR3 is TGTGCCAGCAGCCGCACCGACAGGGGGCGGCAAGAGACCCAGTACTTC.

The gene calls are TRBV10-2 and TRBJ2-5; 8 nucleotides align to TRBD2. The CDR3 is made up of 15 amino acids. Germline V gene lookup returns CDR1 WSHSY and CDR2 SAAADI. V dropped 6 bases and J dropped 4; count of bases not matched to a gene: 10. This CDR3 reads CASRSLFGRGETQYF. The CDR3 bases are TGCGCCAGCAGGAGTCTATTCGGGAGGGGAGAGACCCAGTACTTC.

The chain is built from TRBV29-1 and TRBJ2-5; D is perhaps TRBD1 (6 bases). The ends were cut back, 5 bases at V and 2 bases at J, with 9 bases in the middle. This CDR3 has 12 residues. In germline, CDR1 is SQVTM, CDR2 ANQGSEA. In nucleotides, the CDR3 is TGCAGCGTTACAGGGTCGCAAGAGACCCAGTACTTC. Translating gives CSVTGSQETQYF.

The J gene is TRBJ2-5, the V gene TRBV2, with TRBD2 identical over 7 bases. Per germline, CDR1 SNHLY and CDR2 FYNNEI. The CDR3 is made up of 15 amino acids. V dropped 6 bases and J dropped 2; count of bases not matched to a gene: 9. CDR3 coding DNA: TGTGCCAGCAGCTCCCCCAGCGGGGTACAAGAGACCCAGTACTTC. Translation: CASSSPSGVQETQYF.

V is TRBV7-2 and J is TRBJ2-5; D is possibly TRBD2 (5 bases). This CDR3 is 14 amino acids long. V lost 5 bases, J lost 4 bases, and 14 bases lay in between. Germline V gives CDR1 SGHTA, CDR2 FQGNSA. The CDR3, as DNA: TGTGCCAGCAGCCCCGCAGGAAGCGGAGAGACCCAGTACTTC. This codes for CASSPAGSGETQYF.

The chain links TRBV5-1 to TRBJ1-5; 7 positions agree with TRBD1. The CDR3 contains 16 residues. The ends lost 4 bases at V and 7 bases at J; junction bases unmatched: 14. The germline CDR1 and CDR2 sequences are SGHRS and YFSETQ. CDR3 bases: TGCGCCAGCAGCCCCGGGACAGCCAACCTTGGGCAGCCCCAGCATTTT. Amino acids: CASSPGTANLGQPQHF.

The CDR3 spells CAWTAGGLDEKLFF. DNA for the CDR3: TGTGCCTGGACCGCCGGGGGGCTAGATGAAAAACTGTTTTTT. V usage is TRBV30 and J usage is TRBJ1-4; the D gene is possibly TRBD1 (6 bases). The length of the CDR3 is 14 residues. The V gene's germline CDR1 is GTSNPN and CDR2 SVGIG (reference sequence). V lost 4 bases and J 6 bases, leaving 15 bases between the germline ends.

The rearrangement uses TRBV15 and TRBJ1-4, with D possibly being TRBD1 (5 bases). This CDR3 has 16 amino acids. Germline CDR1 is LNHNV and CDR2 is YYDKDF (reference sequence). Trimming stripped 3 bases from V and 8 bases from J, with 19 bases between. CDR3 in amino acids: CATSRPTGLMGEKLFF. The CDR3 region has the DNA TGTGCCACCAGCAGGCCCACAGGCCTCATGGGGGAAAAACTGTTTTTT.

V usage is TRBV19 and J usage is TRBJ1-5, with a weak D call TRBD1 (6 bases). V lost 3 bases to trimming and J lost 5 bases, with 11 bases between them. CDR3 length equals 14 residues. Germline CDR1 is LNHDA and CDR2 is SQIVND (reference sequence). CDR3 residues: CASSITGMDQPQHF. The CDR3 coding sequence is TGTGCCAGTAGTATTACAGGGATGGATCAGCCCCAGCATTTT.

V is TRBV6-1 and J is TRBJ2-5; 7 bases align to TRBD1. With V trimmed by 5 bases and J by 4 bases, 4 bases remained unmatched. Per germline, CDR1 MNHNS and CDR2 SASEGT. This CDR3 is 13 amino acids long. The CDR3 spells CASSQQGRETQYF. For the CDR3, the DNA is TGTGCCAGCAGTCAACAGGGGCGAGAGACCCAGTACTTC.

The rearrangement uses TRBV18 and TRBJ2-7, with D maybe TRBD1 (6 bases). The CDR3 totals 16 residues. V was trimmed by 4 bases and J by 0 bases, leaving 16 bases between them. Looked up from germline, CDR1 is KGHSH and CDR2 is LQKENI. This CDR3 is CASSLSQGIGSYEQYF. The CDR3 DNA reads as TGTGCCAGCTCACTGTCCCAGGGGATCGGCTCCTACGAGCAGTACTTC.

DNA for the CDR3: TGTGCCAGCAGACCATGGGACAGGGGTAAAGAGACCCAGTACTTC. Its protein product is CASRPWDRGKETQYF. The V and J genes are TRBV5-8 and TRBJ2-5, with 10 bases fitting TRBD1. This CDR3 has 15 amino acids. The V and J ends lost 5 bases and 3 bases, in that order; junction bases with no gene match: 7. Per the germline V gene, CDR1 is SGHTS and CDR2 is YDEGEE.

The chain couples TRBV10-3 to TRBJ1-6; 10 bases agree with TRBD1. CDR3 length: 16 residues. After removal of 0 bases from V and 7 bases from J, the junction contained 3 bases not matched to a gene. CDR1 is ENHRY and CDR2 is SYGVKD in the germline V gene. The DNA of the CDR3 is TGTGCCATCAGTGAGTCGGGGACAGGGGCGAATTCACCCCTCCACTTT. Protein sequence: CAISESGTGANSPLHF.

The gene calls are TRBV7-2 and TRBJ2-2; 7 bases are shared with TRBD1. Trimming cost V 5 bases and J 0 bases; bases outside gene matches: 6. The CDR3 has 16 amino acids. Germline lookup yields CDR1 SGHTA and CDR2 FQGNSA. CDR3: CASSPRGPTNTGELFF. The CDR3 bases are TGTGCCAGCAGCCCGAGGGGGCCCACGAACACCGGGGAGCTGTTTTTT.

The gene calls are TRBV6-6 and TRBJ2-6, with 7 bases that match TRBD1. The germline V gene has CDR1 MNHNY and CDR2 SVGAGI (reference sequence). The V and J ends lost 5 bases and 9 bases, in that order; junction bases with no gene match: 7. This CDR3 is 14 amino acids long. The CDR3 DNA follows: TGTGCCAGCAGTCGAACGGGACAGAGCAACGTCCTGACTTTC. It encodes CASSRTGQSNVLTF.

V and J are TRBV9 and TRBJ2-7; 11 nucleotides align to TRBD1. Germline loops: CDR1 SGDLS, CDR2 YYNGEE. V was pared by 4 bases and J by 2 bases, with 2 bases of the junction left unmatched. This CDR3 region has 14 residues. Here the CDR3 reads CASSTGQGAYEQYF. For the CDR3, the DNA is TGTGCCAGCAGCACGGGACAGGGGGCCTACGAGCAGTACTTC. The full variable domain, in which reference TRBV9 and TRBJ2-7 provide the parts outside the CDR3, is DSGVTQTPKHLITATGQRVTLRCSPRSGDLSVYWYQQSLDQGLQFLIQYYNGEERAKGNILERFSAQQFPDLHSELNLSSLELGDSALYFCASSTGQGAYEQYFGPGTRLTVT.

The chain links TRBV24-1 to TRBJ2-3; D perhaps matches TRBD2 (5 bases). Germline-derived CDR1 and CDR2 are KGHDR and SFDVKD. CDR3 length equals 14 residues. Trimming shortened V by 9 bases and J by 2 bases, and 14 bases separated the two germline ends. CDR3 DNA sequence: TGTGCCACCGGGAGCCCTCTCGCCACAGATACGCAGTATTTT. It encodes CATGSPLATDTQYF.

In its sample, this clone was seen a few times. The rearrangement joins TRBV27 to TRBJ1-3; 7 bases are shared with TRBD1. Germline V gene data show CDR1 as MNHEY and CDR2 as SMNVEV (reference sequence). The CDR3 runs 14 residues. Losses at the gene ends were 5 bases for V and 0 bases for J; bases not matched to a gene: 1. The CDR3 DNA reads as TGTGCCAGCAGTAGGACAGGCTCTGGAAACACCATATATTTT. As protein: CASSRTGSGNTIYF.

The gene calls are TRBV11-2 and TRBJ2-3, with D maybe TRBD2 (5 bases). The germline V and J ends were trimmed by 4 bases and 6 bases, with 14 bases remaining between them. The CDR3 is made up of 14 amino acids. Germline V gives CDR1 SGHAT, CDR2 FQNNGV. In nucleotides, the CDR3 is TGTGCCAGCAGCTCCCAGAGGGCCCCGGATACGCAGTATTTT. Protein product: CASSSQRAPDTQYF.

The rearrangement links TRBV9 to TRBJ2-1; no reliable D call. Between the trimmed V and J ends, which lost 1 base and 6 bases, there was a span of 8 bases. Looked up from germline, CDR1 is SGDLS and CDR2 is YYNGEE. The CDR3 is 13 amino acids. The CDR3 region has the DNA TGTGCCAGCAGCGTACAGGTCAGCAATGAGCAGTTCTTC. Translation: CASSVQVSNEQFF.

This clone was counted once. J is TRBJ2-4 and V is TRBV4-3; D is uncertain. The CDR3 spans 17 residues. V lost 0 bases, J lost 0 bases, and 12 bases lay in between. Germline assignment: CDR1 LGHNA and CDR2 YSLEER. Here the CDR3 reads CASSQDKQKLAKNIQYF. CDR3 coding DNA: TGCGCCAGCAGCCAAGATAAACAGAAGCTAGCCAAAAACATTCAGTACTTC.